This TCR beta chain was recorded in a study of vaccination and CD4 T cells after COVID-19 (dated by TCRdb to 2022 to 2024). Background for the entire study: Convalescent patients had a positive SARS-CoV-2 result on nasal swab PCR, and of these patients, several had mild disease and one had severe disease. The time from the second vaccine dose to post-vaccine blood sampling had a median of around 72 days and ranged from roughly 12 to 241 days. Control cultures used a CEFX viral epitope pool as positive control, an HIV-1 Nef peptide pool as negative control, or no peptide. Participants received two doses of either the Pfizer-BioNTech BNT162b2 vaccine (n=8) or the Moderna mRNA-1273 vaccine (n=2). The spike-specific CD4+ TCR repertoire was compared before and after mRNA vaccination in approximately 9 COVID-19 convalescent patients and a handful of infection-naive healthy vaccine recipients. The convalescent cohort comprised six males and four females, including two Hispanic individuals, seven Caucasians, two Asians and one multiracial person. For stimulating the cultures, overlapping spike peptide pools were used, derived from SARS-CoV-2 as well as from the common cold coronaviruses HCoV-NL63, HCoV-OC43 and HCoV-229E. Post-COVID blood samples were collected from convalescent patients a median of around 96 days after diagnosis, with a range of roughly 30 to 170 days. Paper-wide results and their limitations: Relatively few convalescent patients were included in the study, and early timepoints after natural infection were not analyzed. The median number of SARS-CoV-2-reactive clonotypes rose from about 23 after infection to 38 after vaccination, but the change was not significant. In convalescent patients, nearly all vaccine-specific clones (304 of 307) were found to be mono-reactive for SARS-CoV-2 spike rather than cross-reactive with common cold coronaviruses. In convalescent patients, a median around 89% of post-vaccine SARS-CoV-2-reactive clones were detected only after vaccination, suggesting vaccine-specific priming.

Reading from cysteine to phenylalanine, the CDR3 counts 15 amino acids. The retained sequence is limited to the CDR3, 45 bases, with the frame set at the first base. Reading the germline V gene gives CDR1 SGHRS and CDR2 YFSETQ. V sheds 0 bases and J sheds 2 bases, leaving 12 bases between their ends. The library was made by PCR. DNA from cultured CD4+ T cells underwent TCR sequencing with the Oncomine TCR Beta short-read assay at the Johns Hopkins FTIC core. The QIAamp micro DNA kit was used to extract genomic DNA from the cultured CD4+ T cells. Oncomine TCR Beta libraries from cultured CD4+ T cells were pooled with unique dual indexes and sequenced on an Illumina iSeq 100. The authors' analysis ran thus. Non-productive sequences were removed, and CDR3s not starting with C, not ending with F or W, or shorter than 7 amino acids were discarded. The MANAFEST web application identified antigen-specific clonotypes by comparing peptide-stimulated wells against reference wells and other culture wells. An FDR below 0.05, an odds ratio above 5, and a productive frequency above 0.1% in at least two of three replicate wells were required for clones to be considered positive. A clonotype was classed as cross-reactive if the clonotype showed significant expansion both in SARS-CoV-2 spike wells and in at least one common cold coronavirus spike condition. Similarity between CDR3 sequences was evaluated in R version 3.6.1 using Levenshtein distances (stringdist) and unrooted phylogenetic trees (ape). TCRdb's own reprocessing of the public reads used fastp at Q25 and MiXCR and kept productive beta chains. One record per CDR3 amino acid sequence lists the most common genes and DNA. The V and J calls and clone size come from TCRdb's table, not from the authors' own analysis. This sample is represented by 3,000 to 4,000 distinct CDR3 sequences; 32% of them were singletons. The ten most abundant clones make up roughly half of the sample.

As concerns this clonotype: What antigen it recognizes has not been identified. No per-base quality is available; no much larger clone lies one base away.

The meaning of the sample's treatment or condition label: roughly 10-day PBMC culture with coronavirus spike peptide pools or control peptides (ViraFEST assay). The ViraFEST assay, used in the study, expanded antigen-specific T cells with peptide pools and then identified the expanded clonotypes through TCR sequencing. The positive SARS-CoV-2 PCR tests of the convalescent patients were dated from March to December 2020, before the Alpha, Beta and Delta variants emerged in the United States. PBMCs were cultured at 1.5 million to 2.5 million per well in IMDM supplemented with 5% human AB serum and 9.5 to 10 IU/ml IL-2, with around 10 ug/ml peptide pools added. On days 3 and 7, half of the culture medium was replaced with fresh IL-2-containing medium. Once the cells had been in culture for around 10 days, the EasySep CD4+ T cell isolation kit was used to isolate CD4+ T cells by negative selection. PBMCs were separated from whole blood using Ficoll-Paque Plus gradient centrifugation and then either used fresh or cryopreserved at -140C. Each culture condition was generally run in triplicate wells.

The rearranged chain carries TRBV5-1 and TRBJ2-7; matching of 6 bases hints at TRBD1 as the D gene. Sequenced input: CD4+ T cells from blood, cultured in vitro. The source of this sequence is a human donor who had recovered from COVID-19. The CDR3 region: CASSLADRTAYEQYF. The nucleotide sequence reads TGCGCCAGCAGCTTGGCCGACAGGACCGCCTACGAGCAGTACTTC.